This TCR beta chain is drawn from a study of STAT3 mutations in large granular lymphocyte leukemia. Study overall: Under 50% of treated T-LGLL patients showed hematologic response to immunosuppression.

Whole-study results and caveats: Every T-LGLL patient had at least one immunodominant TCRbeta clonotype. In about 35% of the 18 patients, new TCR clonotypes emerged after therapy.

Regarding this clone: What it binds is unknown.

Clones were read by immunoSEQ multiplex PCR, and TCRdb kept only the in-frame ones, dropping some. The sample shows approximately 25,000 clones, 94% of them seen only once. In germline, CDR1 is LNHDA, CDR2 SQIVND (reference sequence). The CDR3 has 13 amino acids. Losses at the gene ends were 5 bases for V and 5 bases for J; bases not matched to a gene: 4. Sample: peripheral blood mononuclear cells. This TCR came from a man aged 40-49 years with T-cell large granular lymphocyte leukemia. Some clones in this sample may be carry-over from other donors' samples. The chain combines TRBV19 with TRBJ2-7; 9 nucleotides line up with TRBD1. CDR3 coding DNA: TGTGCCAGTAGTGCCGGGACAGGGAACGAGCAGTACTTC. This codes for CASSAGTGNEQYF.